This is a list of T cell receptor beta chains from one sample in a study of cytomegalovirus exposure and HLA in healthy donors. Sequencing was performed with immunoSEQ multiplex PCR; in TCRdb, only in-frame clones are kept and a portion is missing. The table has 84,000 or so clones, around four fifths seen once; the top ten hold over 2%. The sequenced sample consisted of PBMCs. The receptor source for this set is a boy between 5 and 17 years old in good health and CMV-seronegative. Both conserved end residues are part of each CDR3. A D gene is named only where the DNA matches it firmly. Clone sizes are given selectively: once, few, many, or a class where the clone is expanded.

TRBJ1-2 once . TRBV30 CAWRVGAGYGYTF TGTGCCTGGAGAGTGGGGGCTGGATATGGCTACACCTTC
TRBJ1-2 . . TRBV6-5 CASTLGAGGYYGYTF TGTGCCAGCACCCTAGGGGCAGGCGGCTACTATGGCTACACCTTC
TRBJ2-7 . . TRBV27 CASSLSGLYEQYF TGTGCCAGCAGTTTATCGGGGCTTTACGAGCAGTACTTC
TRBJ1-4 . . TRBV7-5 CARSLLEGGFGEKLFF TGTGCCAGAAGCTTATTGGAGGGGGGGTTCGGGGAAAAACTGTTTTTT
TRBJ2-3 . TRBD2 TRBV5-4 CASSLSLAGGTDTQYF TGTGCCAGCAGCTTAAGTCTAGCGGGAGGCACAGATACGCAGTATTTT
TRBJ2-7 few . TRBV6-1 CASSENGSHEQYF TGTGCCAGCAGTGAGAACGGGAGTCACGAGCAGTACTTC
TRBJ2-3 . TRBD2 TRBV14 CASSQDHLAGSTDTQYF TGTGCCAGCAGCCAAGATCACCTAGCGGGAAGCACAGATACGCAGTATTTT
TRBJ1-1 few TRBD1 TRBV29-1 CSVEGQGEAFF TGCAGCGTTGAGGGACAGGGAGAAGCTTTCTTT
TRBJ1-2 . . TRBV29-1 CSVATGQLYGYTF TGCAGCGTCGCCACAGGGCAGCTCTATGGCTACACCTTC
TRBJ2-1 few . TRBV6-4 CASGGEGDFNEQFF TGTGCCAGCGGTGGGGAGGGGGACTTCAATGAGCAGTTCTTC
TRBJ2-2 few . TRBV6-6 CASSLIRNTGELFF TGTGCCAGCAGTTTAATTCGTAACACCGGGGAGCTGTTTTTT
TRBJ2-5 once TRBD1 TRBV30 CAYAQGATGETQYF TGTGCCTACGCACAGGGGGCAACAGGAGAGACCCAGTACTTC
TRBJ2-7 . . TRBV20-1 CSARWREQYF TGCAGTGCTAGGTGGAGGGAGCAGTACTTC
TRBJ2-3 . TRBD1 TRBV2 CASSESGTGSADTQYF TGTGCCAGCAGTGAATCCGGGACAGGGTCGGCAGATACGCAGTATTTT
TRBJ2-7 . TRBD2 TRBV4-2 CASSQERSGGVDEQYF TGTGCCAGCAGCCAAGAGAGGTCGGGAGGGGTCGACGAGCAGTACTTC
TRBJ2-7 . TRBD2 TRBV29-1 CSVEEASGSEQYF TGCAGCGTTGAGGAGGCTAGCGGGAGCGAGCAGTACTTC
TRBJ2-1 . TRBD2 TRBV28 CASSLRTSGNDEQFF TGTGCCAGCAGTTTAAGGACTAGCGGGAACGATGAGCAGTTCTTC
TRBJ1-2 . TRBD1 TRBV2 CASSVSGQLLYGYTF TGTGCCAGCAGTGTCTCGGGACAGCTTCTCTATGGCTACACCTTC
TRBJ1-1 once . TRBV4-1 CASSQVPKRNEAFF TGCGCCAGCAGCCAAGTTCCGAAGAGGAATGAAGCTTTCTTT
TRBJ2-1 . . TRBV2 CASSDLAVSSYNEQFF TGTGCCAGCAGTGATCTTGCGGTTAGCTCCTACAATGAGCAGTTCTTC
TRBJ2-1 . . TRBV7-2 CASRARAGREQFF TGTGCCAGCAGAGCCCGTGCGGGTAGGGAGCAGTTCTTC
TRBJ1-5 once TRBD1 TRBV7-9 CASSSGTEINNGAQHF TGTGCCAGCAGTTCCGGGACAGAAATCAACAACGGGGCCCAGCATTTT